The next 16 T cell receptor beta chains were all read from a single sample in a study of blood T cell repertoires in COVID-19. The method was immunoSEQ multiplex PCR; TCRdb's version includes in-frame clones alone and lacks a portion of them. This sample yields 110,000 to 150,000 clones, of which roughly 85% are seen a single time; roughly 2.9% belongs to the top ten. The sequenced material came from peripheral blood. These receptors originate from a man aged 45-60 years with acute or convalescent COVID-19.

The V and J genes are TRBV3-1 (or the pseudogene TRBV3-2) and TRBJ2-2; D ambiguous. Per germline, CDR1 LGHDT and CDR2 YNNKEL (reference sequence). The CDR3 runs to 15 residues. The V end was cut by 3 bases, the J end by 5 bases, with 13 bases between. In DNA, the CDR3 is TGTGCCAGCAGCCATCCCGAACAGTATACCGGGGAGCTGTTTTTT. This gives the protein CASSHPEQYTGELFF.

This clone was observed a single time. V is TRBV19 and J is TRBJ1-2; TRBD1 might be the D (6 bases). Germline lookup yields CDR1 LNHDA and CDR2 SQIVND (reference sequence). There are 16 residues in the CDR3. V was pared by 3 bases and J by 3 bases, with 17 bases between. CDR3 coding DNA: TGTGCCAGTAGTATGACCGGAACAGGGCTTCACTATGGCTACACCTTC. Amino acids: CASSMTGTGLHYGYTF.

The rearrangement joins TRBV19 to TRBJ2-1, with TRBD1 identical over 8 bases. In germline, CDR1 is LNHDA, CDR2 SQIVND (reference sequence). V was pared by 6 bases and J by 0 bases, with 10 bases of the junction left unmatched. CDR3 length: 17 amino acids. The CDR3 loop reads CASRGQVGLGSYNEQFF. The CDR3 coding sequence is TGTGCCAGTAGGGGACAGGTAGGTTTGGGCTCCTACAATGAGCAGTTCTTC.

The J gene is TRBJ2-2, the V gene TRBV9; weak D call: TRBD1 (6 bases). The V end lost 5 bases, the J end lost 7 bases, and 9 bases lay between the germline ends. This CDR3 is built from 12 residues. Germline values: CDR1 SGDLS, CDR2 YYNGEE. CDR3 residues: CASRTGLGELFF. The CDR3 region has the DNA TGTGCCAGCAGGACAGGTCTCGGGGAGCTGTTTTTT.

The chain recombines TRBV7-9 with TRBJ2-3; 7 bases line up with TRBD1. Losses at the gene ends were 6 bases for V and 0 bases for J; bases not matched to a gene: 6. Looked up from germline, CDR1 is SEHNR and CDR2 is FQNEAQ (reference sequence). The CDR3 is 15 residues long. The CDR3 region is CASRATGASTDTQYF. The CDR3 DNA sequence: TGTGCCAGCAGAGCTACAGGGGCTAGCACAGATACGCAGTATTTT.

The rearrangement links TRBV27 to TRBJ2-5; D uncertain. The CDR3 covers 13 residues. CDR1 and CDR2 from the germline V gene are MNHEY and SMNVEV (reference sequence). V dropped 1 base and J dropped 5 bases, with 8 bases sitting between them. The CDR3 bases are TGTGCCAGCAGTTTATTTCCGAGGGAGACCCAGTACTTC. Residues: CASSLFPRETQYF.

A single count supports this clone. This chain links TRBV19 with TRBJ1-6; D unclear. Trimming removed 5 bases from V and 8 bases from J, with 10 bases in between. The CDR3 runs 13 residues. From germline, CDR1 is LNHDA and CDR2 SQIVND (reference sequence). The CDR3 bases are TGTGCCAGTAGTTCCCCAGCGGATTCACCCCTCCACTTT. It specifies CASSSPADSPLHF.

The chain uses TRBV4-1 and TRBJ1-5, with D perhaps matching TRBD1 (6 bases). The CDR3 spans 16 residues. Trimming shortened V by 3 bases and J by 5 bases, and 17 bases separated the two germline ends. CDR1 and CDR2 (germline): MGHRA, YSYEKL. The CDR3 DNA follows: TGCGCCAGCAGCCAGGAACCAGCACAGGGCTATCAGCCCCAGCATTTT. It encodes CASSQEPAQGYQPQHF.

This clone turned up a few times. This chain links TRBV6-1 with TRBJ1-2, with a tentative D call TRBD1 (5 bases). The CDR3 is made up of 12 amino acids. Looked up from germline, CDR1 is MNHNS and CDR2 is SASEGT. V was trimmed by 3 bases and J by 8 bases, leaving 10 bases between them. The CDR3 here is CASSDRVGGYTF. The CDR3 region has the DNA TGTGCCAGCAGTGACAGGGTTGGAGGCTACACCTTC.

The CDR3 DNA is TGTGCCAGCAGCATTCACCCCGGGAGTAGCTCCTACAATGAGCAGTTCTTC. Its protein product is CASSIHPGSSSYNEQFF. The J gene is TRBJ2-1, the V gene TRBV11-2, with a possible D match to TRBD2 (6 bases). V lost 5 bases to trimming and J lost 0 bases, with 17 bases between them. This CDR3 contains 17 residues. Germline values: CDR1 SGHAT, CDR2 FQNNGV.

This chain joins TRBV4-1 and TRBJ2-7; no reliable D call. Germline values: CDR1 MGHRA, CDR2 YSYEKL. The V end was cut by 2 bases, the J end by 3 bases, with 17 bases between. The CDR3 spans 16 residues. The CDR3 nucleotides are TGCGCCAGCAGCCAAAACGGGTTTTTGGGTCGCTACGAGCAGTACTTC. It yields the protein CASSQNGFLGRYEQYF.

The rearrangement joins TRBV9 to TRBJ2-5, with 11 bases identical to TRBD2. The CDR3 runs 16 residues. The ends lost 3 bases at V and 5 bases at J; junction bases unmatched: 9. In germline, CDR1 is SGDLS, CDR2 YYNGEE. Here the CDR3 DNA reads TGTGCCAGCAGCGCCCTTAGCGGGGGGGCAGGGGAGACCCAGTACTTC. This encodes CASSALSGGAGETQYF.

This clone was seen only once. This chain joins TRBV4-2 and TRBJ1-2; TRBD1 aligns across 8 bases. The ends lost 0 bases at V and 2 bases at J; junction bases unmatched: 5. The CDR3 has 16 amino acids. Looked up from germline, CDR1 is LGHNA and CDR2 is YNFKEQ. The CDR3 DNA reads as TGTGCCAGCAGCCAAGAGTGGGGACAGGCAAACTATGGCTACACCTTC. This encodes CASSQEWGQANYGYTF.

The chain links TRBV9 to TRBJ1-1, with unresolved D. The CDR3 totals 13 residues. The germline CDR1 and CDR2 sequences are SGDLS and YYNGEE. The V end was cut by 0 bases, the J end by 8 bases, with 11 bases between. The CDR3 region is CASSVEGGPEAFF. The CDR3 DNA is TGTGCCAGCAGCGTAGAAGGAGGGCCAGAAGCTTTCTTT.

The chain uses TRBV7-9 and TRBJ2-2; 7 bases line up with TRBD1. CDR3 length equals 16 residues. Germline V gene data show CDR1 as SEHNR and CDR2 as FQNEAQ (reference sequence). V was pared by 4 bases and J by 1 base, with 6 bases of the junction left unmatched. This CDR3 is CASSSFDRVNTGELFF. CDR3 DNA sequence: TGTGCCAGCAGCTCGTTTGACAGGGTGAACACCGGGGAGCTGTTTTTT.

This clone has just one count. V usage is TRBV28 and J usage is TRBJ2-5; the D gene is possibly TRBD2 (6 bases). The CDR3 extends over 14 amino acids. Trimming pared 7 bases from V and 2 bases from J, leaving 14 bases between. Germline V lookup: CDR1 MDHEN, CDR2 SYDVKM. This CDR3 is CASTWGDLQETQYF. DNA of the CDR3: TGTGCCAGCACCTGGGGGGATCTGCAAGAGACCCAGTACTTC.